The source of this TCR beta chain is a study of beta chain features in type 1 diabetes. Regarding the study as a whole: Any PCR bias toward short templates would affect both groups alike.

Turning to this clone: Its cognate antigen is unknown.

Averaging approximately 0.11 L, one heparinised blood draw was given by each donor. CD45RO/CCR7/CD25/CD127/CD95/CD27 separated CD4+ naive, central memory, regulatory and stem cell-like memory cells by sorting. V dropped 3 bases and J dropped 7 bases, with 13 bases sitting between them. CDR3 length: 14 residues. CDR1 and CDR2 (germline): SGHRS, YFSETQ. Sequencing targeted expressed TCRB transcripts, as all isolated RNA had been reverse transcribed. Some clones are missing from TCRdb's copy, which holds only in-frame ones; the method was immunoSEQ multiplex PCR. Altogether under 900,000 clones are present, under 20% being singletons, with the ten largest covering roughly 0.025%.

The chain has TRBV5-1 and TRBJ1-4; weak D call: TRBD1 (6 bases). This clonotype originated in a woman under 30 in good health. Source material: naive CD4+ T cells from blood. CDR3 coding DNA: TGCGCCAGCAGCTCCCAGGGGATTACTGAAAAACTGTTTTTT. It specifies CASSSQGITEKLFF.